This T cell receptor (beta chain) was captured in a study of shared clonotypes between healthy human individuals. The method was immunoSEQ multiplex PCR; TCRdb's version includes in-frame clones alone and lacks a portion of them. Here the sample spans hundreds of thousands of clones, approximately 96% being singletons. Naive CD8 isolation took CD45RO-negative cells positively selected for CCR7 and excluded terminally differentiated effector memory CD45RA+ cells. Sequencing used naive CD8+ T cells sorted from blood. This TCR derives from a woman in her thirties in good health.

The CDR3 sequence: CASSLTAGVGNTIYF. For the CDR3, the DNA is TGTGCCAGTAGTCTCACCGCAGGGGTGGGAAACACCATATATTTT. This rearrangement joins TRBV19 to TRBJ1-3; D perhaps matches TRBD1 (6 bases). CDR1 is LNHDA, CDR2 SQIVND, per germline (reference sequence). The CDR3 runs 15 residues. The germline V and J ends were trimmed by 5 bases and 4 bases, with 15 bases remaining between them.